This TCR beta chain was identified in a study of CD8 T cells in ankylosing spondylitis. Regarding the study as a whole: The authors reported significant enrichment of disease-linked clones in matched ankylosing spondylitis synovial fluid. A number of the motif variants had already been described in reactive arthritis synovial fluid and blood. Under 10 highly homologous variants formed a TCR beta motif that appeared characteristic of ankylosing spondylitis blood.

The sample holds a few counts of this clonotype. Its antigen is undetermined. The authors made TCR beta libraries by quantitative 5'-RACE with molecular barcodes. TCRdb itself ran the 5' RACE reads through MiXCR, one entry per CDR3 protein. The sample carries 250,000 or so distinct CDR3 sequences, under 30% recorded once. The CDR3 consists of 14 residues. Trimming removed 6 bases from V and 5 bases from J, with 16 bases in between. Per the germline V gene, CDR1 is SGHRS and CDR2 is YFSETQ. The V gene is TRBV5-1, the J gene TRBJ2-3; the D gene could be TRBD1 or TRBD2 (6 bases each). The source material was blood, either unsorted or a sorted T cell fraction (not recorded which). The source is a male donor with ankylosing spondylitis or in good health (not recorded which). The CDR3 DNA follows: TGCGCCAGCAAACAGGGAGGCTACGAAGATACGCAGTATTTT. It yields the protein CASKQGGYEDTQYF. Looking up the rest from reference TRBV5-1 and TRBJ2-3 gives the full variable domain: KAGVTQTPRYLIKTRGQQVTLSCSPISGHRSVSWYQQTPGQGLQFLFEYFSETQRNKGNFPGRFSGRQFSNSRSEMNVSTLELGDSALYLCASKQGGYEDTQYFGPGTRLTVL.